The entry that follows covers one T cell receptor (beta chain) sequence. This record comes from a study of T cell changes during pregnancy in multiple sclerosis. Libraries were prepared by immunoSEQ multiplex PCR; TCRdb keeps only in-frame clonotypes and omits some of them. The repertoire holds about 92,000 clones, with around 90% as singletons. This CDR3 region has 14 residues. From germline, CDR1 is SGHDT and CDR2 YYEEEE. The trim removed 4 bases at V and 3 bases at J, leaving 5 bases unmatched. Material: peripheral blood, obtained in the first trimester of pregnancy. This receptor was taken from a female donor with multiple sclerosis, enrolled in a pregnancy study. This rearrangement joins TRBV5-6 to TRBJ2-7, with 9 bases aligning to TRBD1. This CDR3 reads CASSPGTGFYEQYF. DNA of the CDR3: TGTGCCAGCAGCCCCGGGACAGGGTTCTACGAGCAGTACTTC. Full variable domain (remainder filled in from reference TRBV5-6 and TRBJ2-7): DAGVTQSPTHLIKTRGQQVTLRCSPKSGHDTVSWYQQALGQGPQFIFQYYEEEERQRGNFPDRFSGHQFPNYSSELNVNALLLGDSALYLCASSPGTGFYEQYFGPGTRLTVT.